The clone carrying this T cell receptor beta chain was detected a few times. This sample was included in a study of regulatory T cells in long-lasting Graves disease. Library construction for TCR beta used iRepertoire HTBI primers and Arm-PCR of CDR3 regions. From the multiplex PCR reads, TCRdb called clonotypes with MiXCR, one entry per CDR3 protein. The data contain roughly 420,000 distinct CDR3 sequences, 12% to 15% of them singletons. Time point defined: newly diagnosed GD, antithyroid drugs for less than 3 months. Following extraction of RNA from PBMCs, that RNA was used to make the TCR library. These same records also appear under a second study, on T cells in Graves' hyperthyroidism and ophthalmopathy.

The sequences come from peripheral blood mononuclear cells (PBMCs), collected at new diagnosis, from a patient treated with antithyroid drugs. This clonotype was obtained from a woman aged 45 to 65 with Graves disease.

In DNA form, the CDR3 reads TGTGCCAGCAGCTTAGCTCATGGGGGAGAAGCTTTCTTT. Amino acids: CASSLAHGGEAFF. The V call is TRBV7-6, the J call TRBJ1-1; D may be TRBD1 (5 bases). There are 13 residues in the CDR3. The germline CDR1 and CDR2 sequences are SGHVS and FNYEAQ. V was cut by 0 bases and J by 8 bases, with 10 bases left in between.